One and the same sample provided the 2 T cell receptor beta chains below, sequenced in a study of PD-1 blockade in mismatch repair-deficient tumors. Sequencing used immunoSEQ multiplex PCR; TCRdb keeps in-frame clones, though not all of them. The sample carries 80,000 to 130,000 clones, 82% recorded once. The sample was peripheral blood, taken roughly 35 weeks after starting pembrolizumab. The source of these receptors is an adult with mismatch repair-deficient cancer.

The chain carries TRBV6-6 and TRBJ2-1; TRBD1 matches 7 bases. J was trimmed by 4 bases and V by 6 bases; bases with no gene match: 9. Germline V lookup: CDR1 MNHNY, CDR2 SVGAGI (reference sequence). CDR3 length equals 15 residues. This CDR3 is CASSSADRRYNEQFF. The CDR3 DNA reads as TGTGCCAGCAGCTCCGCGGACAGGAGATACAATGAGCAGTTCTTC.

This CDR3 is CASSSGRSTDTQYF. CDR3 sequence (DNA): TGTGCCAGCAGCTCGGGCAGGAGCACAGATACGCAGTATTTT. The rearrangement links TRBV4-2 to TRBJ2-3, with D uncertain. The CDR3 spans 14 residues. Trimming stripped 5 bases from V and 0 bases from J, with 9 bases between. Germline CDR1 reads LGHNA; CDR2 reads YNFKEQ.